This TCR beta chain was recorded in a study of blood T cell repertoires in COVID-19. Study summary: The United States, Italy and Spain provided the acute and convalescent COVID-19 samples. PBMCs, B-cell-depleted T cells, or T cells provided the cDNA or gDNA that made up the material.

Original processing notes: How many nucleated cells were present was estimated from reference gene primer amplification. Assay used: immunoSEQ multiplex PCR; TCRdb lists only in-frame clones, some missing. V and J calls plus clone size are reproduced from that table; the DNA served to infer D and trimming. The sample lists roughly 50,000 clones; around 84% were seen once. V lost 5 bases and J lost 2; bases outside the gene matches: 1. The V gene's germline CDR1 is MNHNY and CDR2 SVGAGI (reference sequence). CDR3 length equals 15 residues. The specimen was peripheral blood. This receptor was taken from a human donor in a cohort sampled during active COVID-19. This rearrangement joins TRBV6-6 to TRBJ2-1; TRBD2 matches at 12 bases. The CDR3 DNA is TGTGCCAGCAGTCTAGCGGGGGGGCCCTACAATGAGCAGTTCTTC. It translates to CASSLAGGPYNEQFF.